What follows are 5 T cell receptor beta chains derived from one specimen sequenced in a study of cytotoxic CD8 clonotypes in ibrutinib-treated CLL. Method: immunoSEQ multiplex PCR; TCRdb's copy keeps in-frame clones and lacks some. There are about 250,000 clones in the sample; around 70% occur only once, and 15% to 17% lies in the top ten. Sequenced here: PBMCs, sampled after 24 months of ibrutinib treatment. These receptors were obtained from a human donor with chronic lymphocytic leukemia.

The chain uses TRBV28 and TRBJ2-7; a weak D match, TRBD2 (6 bases). The CDR3 has 16 residues. Deletions cut 7 bases from V and 4 bases from J, with 23 bases between. Germline CDR1 MDHEN, CDR2 SYDVKM. This chain's CDR3 is CASTYPVGLGGYEQYF. CDR3 in DNA: TGTGCCAGCACTTACCCCGTGGGACTCGGTGGATACGAGCAGTACTTC.

A single count supports this clone. CDR3 region: CSVEGESSVTDTQYF. CDR3 coding DNA: TGCAGCGTTGAAGGGGAGTCTAGCGTTACAGATACGCAGTATTTT. This rearrangement joins TRBV29-1 to TRBJ2-3, with D perhaps TRBD2 (6 bases). From germline, CDR1 is SQVTM and CDR2 ANQGSEA. V gave up 1 base and J gave up 3 bases, with 14 bases separating them. CDR3 length equals 15 residues.

The J gene is TRBJ1-2, the V gene TRBV7-2; D is unresolved. V lost 0 bases to trimming and J lost 4 bases, with 9 bases between them. This CDR3 is built from 14 residues. The germline gives CDR1 SGHTA, CDR2 FQGNSA. The CDR3 DNA follows: TGTGCCAGCAGCTTAGCACAGAGCAGCTATGGCTACACCTTC. Amino acid sequence: CASSLAQSSYGYTF.

The chain couples TRBV27 to TRBJ2-2, with unresolved D. The CDR3 is made up of 13 amino acids. Germline CDR1 and CDR2: MNHEY and SMNVEV (reference sequence). V was clipped by 6 bases and J by 6 bases, with 11 bases between them. The chain's CDR3 is CASSRPLSGELFF. In DNA form, the CDR3 reads TGTGCCAGCAGCCGGCCTCTCTCCGGGGAGCTGTTTTTT.

The J gene is TRBJ2-3, the V gene TRBV11-3; D gene unclear. The CDR3 has 13 amino acids. V was cut by 2 bases and J by 4 bases, with 7 bases left in between. Germline V gene lookup returns CDR1 SGHNT and CDR2 YENEEA. CDR3 nucleotides: TGTGCCAGCAGCTTAAGGGCGGCAGATACGCAGTATTTT. This codes for CASSLRAADTQYF.